This TCR beta chain came from a study of naive and memory T cell subsets. The CDR3 is 14 amino acids. V lost 6 bases, J lost 2 bases, and 11 bases lay in between. Germline lookup yields CDR1 MGHDK and CDR2 SYGVNS. An equimolar mix of two oligonucleotides served as the beta constant-region primer for TRBC1 and TRBC2. TCRdb re-analysed the UMI-ligation and nested PCR reads in MiXCR, keeping a single row per CDR3 protein. The table records about 150,000 distinct CDR3 sequences, approximately 15% of them present only once. The chain carries TRBV25-1 and TRBJ2-1; the D is unclear. The specimen sequenced was naive CD4+ T cells from blood. The TCR originated in a human donor in good health. CDR3 coding DNA: TGTGCCAGCAGCAGAGCTTCCCCCTACAATGAGCAGTTCTTC. Its translation is CASSRASPYNEQFF.